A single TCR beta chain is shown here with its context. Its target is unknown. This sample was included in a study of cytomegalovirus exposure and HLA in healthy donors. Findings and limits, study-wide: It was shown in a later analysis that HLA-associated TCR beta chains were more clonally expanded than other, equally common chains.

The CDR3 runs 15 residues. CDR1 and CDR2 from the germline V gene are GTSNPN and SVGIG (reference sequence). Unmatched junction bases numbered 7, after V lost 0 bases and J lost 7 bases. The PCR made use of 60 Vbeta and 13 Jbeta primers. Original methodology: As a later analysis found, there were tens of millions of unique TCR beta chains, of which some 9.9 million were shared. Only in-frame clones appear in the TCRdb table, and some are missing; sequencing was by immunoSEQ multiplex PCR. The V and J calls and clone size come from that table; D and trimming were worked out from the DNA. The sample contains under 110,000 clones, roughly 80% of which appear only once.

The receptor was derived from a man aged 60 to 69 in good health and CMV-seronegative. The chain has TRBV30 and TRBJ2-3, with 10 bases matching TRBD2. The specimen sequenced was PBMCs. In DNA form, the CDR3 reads TGTGCCTGGAGTGTAGCGGGGGGGCGGTGGAATACGCAGTATTTT. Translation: CAWSVAGGRWNTQYF.